This TCR beta chain was identified in a study of T cells in women clearing cervical HPV infection. Looking at the study overall: HLA type could not be excluded as a confounder.

The CDR3 is 12 amino acids. The germline V gene encodes CDR1 SQVTM and CDR2 ANQGSEA. For this clone: Its target is not known. Read sequence stops 3 residues before the CDR3 end, and the germline J gene provides the missing end.

Study outcomes and limitations: Each sample's T-cell count was unknown, possibly confounding richness. TRBV6-7 abundance was lower in cases than controls (around 0.1% versus 0.15%).

The repertoire was sequenced with immunoSEQ multiplex PCR; TCRdb's copy has only in-frame clones and lacks some. The sample data list 25,000 to 35,000 clones. The chain recombines TRBV29-1 with TRBJ1-4; D is uncertain. Specimen: blood buffy coat. This TCR came from a woman aged 18 to 75 with a cervical HPV16 infection that either progressed to CIN3+ or cleared (not recorded which). The CDR3 bases that were read are TGCAGCGTTGTGTTCCGGGTTGGAGAA. As protein: CSVVFRVGE. The complete CDR3 reads CSVVFRVGELFF.